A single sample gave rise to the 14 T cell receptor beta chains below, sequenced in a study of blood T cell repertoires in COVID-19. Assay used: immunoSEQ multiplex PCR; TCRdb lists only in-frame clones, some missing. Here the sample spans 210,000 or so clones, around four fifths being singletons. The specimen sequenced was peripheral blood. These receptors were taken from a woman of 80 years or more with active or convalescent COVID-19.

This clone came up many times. The DNA for the CDR3 is TGTGCCAGCAGCAACTTGGGCCTGGATGAAAAACTGTTTTTT. It yields the protein CASSNLGLDEKLFF. The chain recombines TRBV3-1 (or the pseudogene TRBV3-2) with TRBJ1-4; D unclear. The CDR3 is made up of 14 amino acids. The V gene's germline CDR1 is LGHDT and CDR2 YNNKEL (reference sequence). Trimming shortened V by 5 bases and J by 6 bases, and 13 bases separated the two germline ends.

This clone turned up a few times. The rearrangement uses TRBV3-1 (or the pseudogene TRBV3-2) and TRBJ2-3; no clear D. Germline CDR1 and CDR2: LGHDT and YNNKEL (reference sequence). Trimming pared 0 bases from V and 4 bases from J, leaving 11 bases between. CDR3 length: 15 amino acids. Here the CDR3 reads CASSQDPLVSDTQYF. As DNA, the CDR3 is TGTGCCAGCAGCCAAGACCCTTTAGTCTCAGATACGCAGTATTTT.

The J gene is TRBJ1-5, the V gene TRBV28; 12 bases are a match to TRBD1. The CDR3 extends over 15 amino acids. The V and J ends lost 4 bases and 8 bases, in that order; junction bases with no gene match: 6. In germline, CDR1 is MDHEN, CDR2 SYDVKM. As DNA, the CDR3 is TGTGCCAGCAGTTCGGGACAGGGGGCTTTTAAGCCCCAGCATTTT. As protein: CASSSGQGAFKPQHF.

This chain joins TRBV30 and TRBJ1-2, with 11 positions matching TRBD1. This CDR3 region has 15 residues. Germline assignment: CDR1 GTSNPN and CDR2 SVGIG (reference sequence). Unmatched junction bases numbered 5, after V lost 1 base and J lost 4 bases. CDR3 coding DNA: TGTGCCTGGAGTGCAGGACAGGGGGCCGGCTATGGCTACACCTTC. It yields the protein CAWSAGQGAGYGYTF.

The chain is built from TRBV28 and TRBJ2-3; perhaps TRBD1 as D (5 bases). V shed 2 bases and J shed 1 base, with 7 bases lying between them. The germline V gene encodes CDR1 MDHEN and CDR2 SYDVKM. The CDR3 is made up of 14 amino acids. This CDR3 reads CASSLRQRTDTQYF. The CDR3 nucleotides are TGTGCCAGCAGTTTAAGACAGCGCACAGATACGCAGTATTTT.

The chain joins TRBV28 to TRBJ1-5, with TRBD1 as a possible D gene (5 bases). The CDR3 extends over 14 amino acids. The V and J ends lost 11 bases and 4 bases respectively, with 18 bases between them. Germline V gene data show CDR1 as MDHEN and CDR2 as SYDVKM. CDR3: CASSGGDYNQPQHF. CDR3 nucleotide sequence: TGTGCCTCATCTGGGGGGGACTATAATCAGCCCCAGCATTTT.

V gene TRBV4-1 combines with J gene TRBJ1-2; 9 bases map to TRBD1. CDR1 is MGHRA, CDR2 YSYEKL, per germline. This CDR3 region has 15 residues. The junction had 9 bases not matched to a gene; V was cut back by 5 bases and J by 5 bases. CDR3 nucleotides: TGCGCCAGCAGCGGCGCCGGGACAGGGAAATATGGCTACACCTTC. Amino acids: CASSGAGTGKYGYTF.

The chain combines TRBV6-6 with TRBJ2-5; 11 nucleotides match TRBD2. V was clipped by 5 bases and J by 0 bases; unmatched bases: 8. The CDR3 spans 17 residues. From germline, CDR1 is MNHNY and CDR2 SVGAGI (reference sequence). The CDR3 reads CASSHHPGLADQETQYF. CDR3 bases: TGTGCCAGCAGTCACCACCCGGGACTAGCGGACCAAGAGACCCAGTACTTC.

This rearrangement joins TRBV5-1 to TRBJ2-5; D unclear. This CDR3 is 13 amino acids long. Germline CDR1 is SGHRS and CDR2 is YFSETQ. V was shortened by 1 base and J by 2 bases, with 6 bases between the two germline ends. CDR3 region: CASSLYGQETQYF. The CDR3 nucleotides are TGCGCCAGCAGCTTGTACGGGCAAGAGACCCAGTACTTC.

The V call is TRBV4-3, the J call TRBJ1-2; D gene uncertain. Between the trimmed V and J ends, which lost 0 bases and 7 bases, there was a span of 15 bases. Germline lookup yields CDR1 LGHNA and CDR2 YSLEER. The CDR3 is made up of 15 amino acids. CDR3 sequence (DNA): TGCGCCAGCAGCCAAGAATTGGGCTCATACTCTGGCTACACCTTC. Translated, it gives CASSQELGSYSGYTF.

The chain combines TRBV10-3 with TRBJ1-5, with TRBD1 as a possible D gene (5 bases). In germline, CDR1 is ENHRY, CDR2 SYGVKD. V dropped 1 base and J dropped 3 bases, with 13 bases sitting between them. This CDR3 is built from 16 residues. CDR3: CAISEWGETNNQPQHF. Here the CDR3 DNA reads TGTGCCATCAGTGAGTGGGGGGAAACTAACAATCAGCCCCAGCATTTT.

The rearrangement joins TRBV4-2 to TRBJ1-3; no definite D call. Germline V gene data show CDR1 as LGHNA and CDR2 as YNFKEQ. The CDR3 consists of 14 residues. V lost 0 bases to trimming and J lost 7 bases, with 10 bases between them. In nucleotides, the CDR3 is TGTGCCAGCAGCCAAGATGGGTTCGGGAACACCATATATTTT. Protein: CASSQDGFGNTIYF.

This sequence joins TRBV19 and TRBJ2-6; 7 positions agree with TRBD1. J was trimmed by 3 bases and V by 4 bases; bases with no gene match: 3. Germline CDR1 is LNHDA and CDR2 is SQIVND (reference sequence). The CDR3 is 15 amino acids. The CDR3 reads CASSTTGVGANVLTF. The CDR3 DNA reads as TGTGCCAGTAGTACCACAGGGGTTGGGGCCAACGTCCTGACTTTC.

The CDR3 DNA sequence: TGTGCCAGCCGCTCCACAGGGATGAACACTGAAGCTTTCTTT. Translated: CASRSTGMNTEAFF. The rearrangement joins TRBV25-1 to TRBJ1-1, with a possible D match to TRBD1 (6 bases). Trimming removed 8 bases from V and 0 bases from J, with 13 bases in between. There are 14 residues in the CDR3. Germline lookup yields CDR1 MGHDK and CDR2 SYGVNS.